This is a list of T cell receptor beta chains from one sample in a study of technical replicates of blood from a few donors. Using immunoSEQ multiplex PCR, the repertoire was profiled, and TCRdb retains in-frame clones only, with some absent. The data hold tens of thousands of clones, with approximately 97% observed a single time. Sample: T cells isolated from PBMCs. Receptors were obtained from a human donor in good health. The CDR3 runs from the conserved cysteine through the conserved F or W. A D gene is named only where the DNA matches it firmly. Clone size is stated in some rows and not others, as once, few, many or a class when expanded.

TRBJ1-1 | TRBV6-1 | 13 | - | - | CASRRDSNTEAFF | TGTGCCAGCAGGAGAGATTCGAACACTGAAGCTTTCTTT
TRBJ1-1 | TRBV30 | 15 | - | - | CAWSYGGAGNTEAFF | TGTGCCTGGAGTTATGGGGGGGCCGGGAACACTGAAGCTTTCTTT
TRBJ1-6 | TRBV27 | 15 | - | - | CASSLWSSYNSPLHF | TGTGCCAGCAGCCTATGGAGCTCCTATAATTCACCCCTCCACTTT
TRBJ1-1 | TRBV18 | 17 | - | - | CASSPRIETGENTEAFF | TGTGCCAGCTCACCACGTATCGAAACAGGAGAGAACACTGAAGCTTTCTTT
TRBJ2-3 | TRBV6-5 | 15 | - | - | CASSQSGGLGDTQYF | TGTGCCAGCAGCCAATCAGGGGGGTTGGGAGATACGCAGTATTTT
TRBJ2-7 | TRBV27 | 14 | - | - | CASSLRGTYYEQYF | TGTGCCAGCAGTCTACGGGGAACCTACTACGAGCAGTACTTC
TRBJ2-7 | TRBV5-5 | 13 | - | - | CASSLTGSYEQYF | TGTGCCAGCAGCTTGACAGGCTCCTACGAGCAGTACTTC
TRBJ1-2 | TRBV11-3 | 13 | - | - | CASSLDSLYGYTF | TGTGCCAGCAGCTTAGATAGCCTCTATGGCTACACCTTC
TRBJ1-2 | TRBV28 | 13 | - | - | CASSISQNYGYTF | TGTGCCAGCAGCATATCACAGAACTATGGCTACACCTTC
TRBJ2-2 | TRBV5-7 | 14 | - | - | CASSLDRDAGELFF | TGTGCCAGCAGCTTGGACAGGGATGCCGGGGAGCTGTTTTTT
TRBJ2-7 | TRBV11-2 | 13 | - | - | CASSFKDSYEQYF | TGTGCCAGCAGCTTTAAGGACAGCTACGAGCAGTACTTC
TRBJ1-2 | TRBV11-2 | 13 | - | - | CASSKAGPGGYTF | TGTGCCAGCTCTAAAGCGGGCCCGGGGGGCTACACCTTC
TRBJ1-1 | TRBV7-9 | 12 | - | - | CASIPSTGEAFF | TGTGCCAGCATCCCGAGTACAGGGGAAGCTTTCTTT
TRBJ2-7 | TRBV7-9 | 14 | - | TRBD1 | CASSADRVSYEQYF | TGTGCCAGCAGCGCGGACAGGGTTTCGTACGAGCAGTACTTC
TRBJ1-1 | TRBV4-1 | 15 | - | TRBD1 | CASSPPGTENTEAFF | TGCGCCAGCAGTCCACCTGGGACAGAGAACACTGAAGCTTTCTTT
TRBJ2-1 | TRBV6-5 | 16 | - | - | CASSYSRGGAYNEQFF | TGTGCCAGCAGTTACTCGAGGGGGGGCGCTTACAATGAGCAGTTCTTC
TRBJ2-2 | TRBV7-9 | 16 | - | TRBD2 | CASSQGLAGGTGELFF | TGTGCCAGCAGCCAGGGACTAGCGGGAGGTACCGGGGAGCTGTTTTTT
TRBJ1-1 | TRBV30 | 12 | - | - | CAWSIRGTEAFF | TGTGCCTGGAGTATCCGAGGCACTGAAGCTTTCTTT
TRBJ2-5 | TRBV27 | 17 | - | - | CASRTLAAVAPEETQYF | TGTGCCAGCAGGACACTAGCTGCTGTGGCACCCGAAGAGACCCAGTACTTC
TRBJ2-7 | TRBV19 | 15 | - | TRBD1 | CASSRGTGSSYEQYF | TGTGCCAGTAGTCGCGGGACAGGTAGCTCCTACGAGCAGTACTTC
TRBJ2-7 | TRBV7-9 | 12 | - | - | CASSLTGSEQYF | TGTGCCAGCAGCTTAACAGGAAGCGAGCAGTACTTC
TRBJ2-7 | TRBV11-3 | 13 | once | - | CASSWWRSYEQYF | TGTGCCAGCAGCTGGTGGAGGTCCTACGAGCAGTACTTC
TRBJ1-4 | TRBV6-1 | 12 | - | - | CASSWTSEKLFF | TGTGCCAGCAGTTGGACAAGCGAAAAACTGTTTTTT
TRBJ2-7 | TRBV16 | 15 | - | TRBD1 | CASSQPGQGSYEQYF | TGTGCCAGCAGCCAACCGGGACAGGGTTCCTACGAGCAGTACTTC
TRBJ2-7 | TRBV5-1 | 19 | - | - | CASSAGLTTLFTRNYEQYF | TGCGCCAGCAGCGCGGGCCTAACTACCCTATTTACCCGAAACTACGAGCAGTACTTC
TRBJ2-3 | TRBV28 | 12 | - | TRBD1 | CASSDRGDTQYF | TGTGCCAGCAGTGACAGGGGAGATACGCAGTATTTT